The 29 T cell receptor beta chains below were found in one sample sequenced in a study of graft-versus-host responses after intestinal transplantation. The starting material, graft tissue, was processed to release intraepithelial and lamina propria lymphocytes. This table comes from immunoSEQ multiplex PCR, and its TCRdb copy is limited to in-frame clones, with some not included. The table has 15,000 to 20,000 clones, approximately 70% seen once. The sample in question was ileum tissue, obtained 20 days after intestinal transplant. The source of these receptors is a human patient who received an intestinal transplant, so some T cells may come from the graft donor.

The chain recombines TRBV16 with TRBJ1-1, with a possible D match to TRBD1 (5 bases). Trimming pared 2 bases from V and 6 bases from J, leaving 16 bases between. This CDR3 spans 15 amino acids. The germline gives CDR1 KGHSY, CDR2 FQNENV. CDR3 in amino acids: CASSQRRGRMPEAFF. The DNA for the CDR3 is TGTGCCAGCAGCCAACGGCGGGGCCGGATGCCTGAAGCTTTCTTT.

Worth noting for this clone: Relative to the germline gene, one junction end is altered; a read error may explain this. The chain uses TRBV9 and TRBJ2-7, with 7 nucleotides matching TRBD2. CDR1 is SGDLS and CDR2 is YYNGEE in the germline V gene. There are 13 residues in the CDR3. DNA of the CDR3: TGTGCCAGCAACGTAGCGGGTCAGTTGGGTAGGTACTTC. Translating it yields CASNVAGQLGRYF. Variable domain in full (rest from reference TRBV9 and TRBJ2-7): DSGVTQTPKHLITATGQRVTLRCSPRSGDLSVYWYQQSLDQGLQFLIQYYNGEERAKGNILERFSAQQFPDLHSELNLSSLELGDSALYFCASNVAGQLGRYFGPGTRLTVT.

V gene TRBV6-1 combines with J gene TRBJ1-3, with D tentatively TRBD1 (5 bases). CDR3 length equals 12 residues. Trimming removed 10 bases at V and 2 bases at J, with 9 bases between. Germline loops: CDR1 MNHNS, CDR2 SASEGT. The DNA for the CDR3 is TGTGCCACGGGGGGGGCTGGAAACACCATATATTTT. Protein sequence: CATGGAGNTIYF.

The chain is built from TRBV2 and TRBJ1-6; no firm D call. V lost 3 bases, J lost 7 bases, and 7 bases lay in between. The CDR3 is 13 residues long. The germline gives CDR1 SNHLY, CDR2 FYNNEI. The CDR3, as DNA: TGTGCCAGCAGTGAGGGGAGGAATTCACCCCTCCACTTT. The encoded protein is CASSEGRNSPLHF. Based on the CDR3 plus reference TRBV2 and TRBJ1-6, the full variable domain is EPEVTQTPSHQVTQMGQEVILRCVPISNHLYFYWYRQILGQKVEFLVSFYNNEISEKSEIFDDQFSVERPDGSNFTLKIRSTKLEDSAMYFCASSEGRNSPLHFGNGTRLTVT.

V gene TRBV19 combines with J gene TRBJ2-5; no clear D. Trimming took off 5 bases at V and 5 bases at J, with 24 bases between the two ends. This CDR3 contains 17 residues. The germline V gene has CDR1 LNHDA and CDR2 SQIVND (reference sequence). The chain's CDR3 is CASSPLCLSRCSETQYF. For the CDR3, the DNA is TGTGCCAGTAGTCCCCTTTGCCTGAGTAGATGTTCGGAGACCCAGTACTTC.

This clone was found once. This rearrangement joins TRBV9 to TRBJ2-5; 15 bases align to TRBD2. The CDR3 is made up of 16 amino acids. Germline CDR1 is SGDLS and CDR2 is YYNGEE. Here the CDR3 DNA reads TGTGCAGCATGGACTAGCGGGGGGGGTCGGTGGGAGACCCAGTACTTC. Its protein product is CAAWTSGGGRWETQYF.

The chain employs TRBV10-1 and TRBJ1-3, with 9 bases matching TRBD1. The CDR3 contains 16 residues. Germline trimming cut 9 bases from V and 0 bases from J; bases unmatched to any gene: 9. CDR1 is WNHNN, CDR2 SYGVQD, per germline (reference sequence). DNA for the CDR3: TGCGCCAGGACCGGGACAGGGTGGATCTCTGGAAACACCATATATTTT. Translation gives CARTGTGWISGNTIYF.

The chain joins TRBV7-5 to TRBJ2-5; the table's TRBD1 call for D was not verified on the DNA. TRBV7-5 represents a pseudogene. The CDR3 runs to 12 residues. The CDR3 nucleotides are TGTGCCAGAAATTTCGTCAGGGAGACCCAGTACTTC. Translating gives CARNFVRETQYF.

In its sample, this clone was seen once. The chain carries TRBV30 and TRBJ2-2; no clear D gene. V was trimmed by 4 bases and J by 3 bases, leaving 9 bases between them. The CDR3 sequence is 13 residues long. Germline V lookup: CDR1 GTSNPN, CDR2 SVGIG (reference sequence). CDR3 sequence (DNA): TGTGCCTGGACCCAGAGGTACACCGGGGAGCTGTTTTTT. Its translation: CAWTQRYTGELFF.

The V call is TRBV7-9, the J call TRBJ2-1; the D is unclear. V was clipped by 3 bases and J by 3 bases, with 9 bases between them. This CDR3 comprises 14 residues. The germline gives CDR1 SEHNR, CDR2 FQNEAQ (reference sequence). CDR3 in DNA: TGTGCCAGCAGCTTTCCCGACTTCTACAATGAGCAGTTCTTC. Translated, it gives CASSFPDFYNEQFF. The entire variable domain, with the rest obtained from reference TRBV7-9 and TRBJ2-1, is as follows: DTGVSQNPRHKITKRGQNVTFRCDPISEHNRLYWYRQTLGQGPEFLTYFQNEAQLEKSRLLSDRFSAERPKGSFSTLEIQRTEQGDSAMYLCASSFPDFYNEQFFGPGTRLTVL.

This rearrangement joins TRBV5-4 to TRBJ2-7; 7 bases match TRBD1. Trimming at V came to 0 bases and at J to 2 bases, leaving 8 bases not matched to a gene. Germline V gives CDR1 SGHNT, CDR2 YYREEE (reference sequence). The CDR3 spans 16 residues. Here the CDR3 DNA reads TGTGCCAGCAGCTTGGAAGGGACAGCTATAACCTACGAGCAGTACTTC. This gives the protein CASSLEGTAITYEQYF.

The chain's CDR3 is CASSQAPGVRIQYF. For the CDR3, the DNA is TGCGCCAGCAGCCAAGCTCCGGGGGTGAGGATTCAGTACTTC. The chain recombines TRBV4-1 with TRBJ2-4; perhaps TRBD2 as D (6 bases). The CDR3 has 14 amino acids. Germline CDR1 is MGHRA and CDR2 is YSYEKL. Trimming shortened V by 1 base and J by 10 bases, and 14 bases separated the two germline ends.

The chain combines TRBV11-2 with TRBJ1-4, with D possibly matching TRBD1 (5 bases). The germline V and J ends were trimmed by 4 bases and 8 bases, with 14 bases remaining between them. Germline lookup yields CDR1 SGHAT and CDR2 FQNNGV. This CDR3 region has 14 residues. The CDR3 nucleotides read TGTGCCAGCAGCTGGCAACAACGGGGGGAAAAACTGTTTTTT. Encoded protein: CASSWQQRGEKLFF.

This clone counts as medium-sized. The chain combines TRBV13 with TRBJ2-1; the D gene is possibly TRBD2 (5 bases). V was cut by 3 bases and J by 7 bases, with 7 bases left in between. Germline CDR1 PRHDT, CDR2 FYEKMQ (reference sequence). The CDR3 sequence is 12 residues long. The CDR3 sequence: CASSLRGNEQFF. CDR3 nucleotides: TGTGCCAGCAGCTTGCGAGGGAATGAGCAGTTCTTC.

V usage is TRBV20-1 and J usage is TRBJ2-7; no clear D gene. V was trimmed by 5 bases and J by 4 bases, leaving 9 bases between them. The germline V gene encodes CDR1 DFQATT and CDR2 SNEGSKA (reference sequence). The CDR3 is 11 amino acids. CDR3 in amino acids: CSASPRYEQYF. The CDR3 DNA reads TGCAGTGCTTCACCCAGATACGAGCAGTACTTC.

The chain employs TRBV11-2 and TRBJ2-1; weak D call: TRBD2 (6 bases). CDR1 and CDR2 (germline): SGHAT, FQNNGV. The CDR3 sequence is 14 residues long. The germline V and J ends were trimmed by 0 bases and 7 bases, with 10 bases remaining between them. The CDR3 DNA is TGTGCCAGCAGCTTAGACAGCGGGTGGAATGAGCAGTTCTTC. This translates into CASSLDSGWNEQFF.

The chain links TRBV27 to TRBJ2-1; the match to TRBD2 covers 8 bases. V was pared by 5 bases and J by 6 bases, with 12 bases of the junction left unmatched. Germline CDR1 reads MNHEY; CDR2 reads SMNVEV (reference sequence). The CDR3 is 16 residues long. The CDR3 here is CASSVAGGLTPNEQFF. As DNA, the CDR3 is TGTGCCAGCAGTGTTGCGGGAGGCCTCACTCCCAATGAGCAGTTCTTC.

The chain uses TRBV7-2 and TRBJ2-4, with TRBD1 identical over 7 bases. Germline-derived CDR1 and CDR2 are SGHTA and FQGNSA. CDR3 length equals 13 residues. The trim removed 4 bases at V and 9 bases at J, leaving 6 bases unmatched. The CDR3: CASSSGQWGIQYF. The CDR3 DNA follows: TGTGCCAGCAGCTCGGGACAGTGGGGCATTCAGTACTTC.

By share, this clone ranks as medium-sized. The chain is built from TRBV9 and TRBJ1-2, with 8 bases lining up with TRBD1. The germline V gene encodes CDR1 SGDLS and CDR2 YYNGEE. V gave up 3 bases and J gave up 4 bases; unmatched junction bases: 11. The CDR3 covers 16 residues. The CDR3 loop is CASSGSTGEEGYGYTF. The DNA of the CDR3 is TGTGCCAGCAGCGGGTCGACAGGGGAGGAGGGCTATGGCTACACCTTC.

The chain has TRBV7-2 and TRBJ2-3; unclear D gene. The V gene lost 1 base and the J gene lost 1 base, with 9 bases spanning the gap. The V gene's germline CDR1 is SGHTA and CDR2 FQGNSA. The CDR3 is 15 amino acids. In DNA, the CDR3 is TGTGCCAGCAGCTTAGTTTACATCCGCACAGATACGCAGTATTTT. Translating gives CASSLVYIRTDTQYF.

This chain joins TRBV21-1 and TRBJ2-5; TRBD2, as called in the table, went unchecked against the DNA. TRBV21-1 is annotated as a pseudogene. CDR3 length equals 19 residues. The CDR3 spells CASSKVYLAGVLLGETQYF. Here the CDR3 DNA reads TGTGCCAGCAGCAAAGTATACCTAGCGGGAGTATTATTAGGAGAGACCCAGTACTTC.

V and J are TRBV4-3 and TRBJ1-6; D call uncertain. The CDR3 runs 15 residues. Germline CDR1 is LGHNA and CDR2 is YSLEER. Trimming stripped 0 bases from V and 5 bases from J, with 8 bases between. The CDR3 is CASSQDSVDNSPLHF. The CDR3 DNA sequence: TGCGCCAGCAGCCAAGATAGCGTCGATAATTCACCCCTCCACTTT.

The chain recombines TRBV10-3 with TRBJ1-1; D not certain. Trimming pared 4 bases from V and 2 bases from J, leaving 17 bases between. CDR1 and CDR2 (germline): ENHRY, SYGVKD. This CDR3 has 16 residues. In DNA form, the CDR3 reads TGTGCCATCAGTGCCCCCTTAACTCGGGGAAACACTGAAGCTTTCTTT. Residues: CAISAPLTRGNTEAFF.

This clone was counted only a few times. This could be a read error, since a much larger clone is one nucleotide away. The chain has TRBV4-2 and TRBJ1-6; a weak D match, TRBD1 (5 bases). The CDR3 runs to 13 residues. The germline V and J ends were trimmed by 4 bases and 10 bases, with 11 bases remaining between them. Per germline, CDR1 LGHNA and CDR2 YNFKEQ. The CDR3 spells CASSPRTFSPLHF. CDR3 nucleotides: TGTGCCAGCAGCCCCCGGACATTCTCACCCCTCCACTTT.

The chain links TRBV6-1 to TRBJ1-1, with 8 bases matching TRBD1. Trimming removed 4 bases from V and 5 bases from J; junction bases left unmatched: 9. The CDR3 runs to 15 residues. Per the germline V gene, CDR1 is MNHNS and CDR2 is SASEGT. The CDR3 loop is CASSGMNRGMTEAFF. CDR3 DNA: TGTGCCAGCAGTGGGATGAACAGGGGGATGACTGAAGCTTTCTTT.

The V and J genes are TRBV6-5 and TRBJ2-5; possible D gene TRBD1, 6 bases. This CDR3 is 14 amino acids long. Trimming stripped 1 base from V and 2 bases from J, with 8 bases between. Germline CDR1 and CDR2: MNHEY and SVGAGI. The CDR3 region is CASSYYGQQETQYF. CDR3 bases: TGTGCCAGCAGTTACTACGGACAGCAAGAGACCCAGTACTTC.

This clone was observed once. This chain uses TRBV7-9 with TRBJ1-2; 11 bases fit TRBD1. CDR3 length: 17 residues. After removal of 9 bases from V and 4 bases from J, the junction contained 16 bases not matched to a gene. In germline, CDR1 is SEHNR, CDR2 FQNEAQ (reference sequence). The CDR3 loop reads CASFKIRGTGGLYGYTF. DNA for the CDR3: TGTGCCAGTTTTAAGATTAGAGGGACAGGGGGACTCTATGGCTACACCTTC.

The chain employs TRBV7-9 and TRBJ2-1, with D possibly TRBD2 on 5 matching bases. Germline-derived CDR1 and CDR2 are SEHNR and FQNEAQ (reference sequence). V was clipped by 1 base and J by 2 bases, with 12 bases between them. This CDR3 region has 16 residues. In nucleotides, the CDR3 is TGTGCCAGCAGCTTAGGAGGGATGATCCCCTACAATGAGCAGTTCTTC. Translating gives CASSLGGMIPYNEQFF.

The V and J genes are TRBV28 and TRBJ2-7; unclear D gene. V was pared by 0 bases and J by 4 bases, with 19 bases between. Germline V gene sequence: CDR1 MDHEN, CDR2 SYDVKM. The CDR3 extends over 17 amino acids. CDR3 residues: CASSLWAPKNPKYEQYF. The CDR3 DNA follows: TGTGCCAGCAGTTTATGGGCACCAAAAAACCCAAAATACGAGCAGTACTTC.